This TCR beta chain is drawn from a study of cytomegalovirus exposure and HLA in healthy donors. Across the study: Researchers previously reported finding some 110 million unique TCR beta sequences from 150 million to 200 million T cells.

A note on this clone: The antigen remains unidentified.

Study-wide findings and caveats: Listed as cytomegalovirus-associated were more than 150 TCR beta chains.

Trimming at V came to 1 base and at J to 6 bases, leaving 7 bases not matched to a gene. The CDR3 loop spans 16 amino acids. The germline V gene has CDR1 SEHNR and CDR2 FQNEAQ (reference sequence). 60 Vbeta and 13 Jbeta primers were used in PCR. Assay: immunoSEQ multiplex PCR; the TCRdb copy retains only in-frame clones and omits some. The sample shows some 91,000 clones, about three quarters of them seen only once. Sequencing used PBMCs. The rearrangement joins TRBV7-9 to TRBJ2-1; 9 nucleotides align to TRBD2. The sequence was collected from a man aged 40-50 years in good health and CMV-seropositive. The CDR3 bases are TGTGCCAGCAGCTTAGGGGGCGGGGGGGCGTCCAATGAGCAGTTCTTC. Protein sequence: CASSLGGGGASNEQFF.